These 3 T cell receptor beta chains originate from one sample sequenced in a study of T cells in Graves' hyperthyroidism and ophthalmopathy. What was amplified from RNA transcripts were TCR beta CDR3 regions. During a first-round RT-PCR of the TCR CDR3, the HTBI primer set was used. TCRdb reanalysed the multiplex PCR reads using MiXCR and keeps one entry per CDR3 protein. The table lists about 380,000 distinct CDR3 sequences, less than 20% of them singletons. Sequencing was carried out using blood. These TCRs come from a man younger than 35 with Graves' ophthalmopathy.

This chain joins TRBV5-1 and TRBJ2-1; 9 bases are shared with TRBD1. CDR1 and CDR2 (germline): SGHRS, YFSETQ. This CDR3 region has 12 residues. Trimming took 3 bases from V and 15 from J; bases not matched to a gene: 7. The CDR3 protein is CASSSLTGGRFF. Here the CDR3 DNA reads TGCGCCAGCAGCTCTCTGACAGGGGGGAGGTTCTTC.

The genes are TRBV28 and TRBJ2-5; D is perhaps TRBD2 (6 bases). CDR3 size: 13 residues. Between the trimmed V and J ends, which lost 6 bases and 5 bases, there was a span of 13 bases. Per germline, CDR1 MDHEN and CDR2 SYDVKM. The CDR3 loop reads CASRLRGTETQYF. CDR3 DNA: TGTGCCAGCAGATTGCGGGGTACCGAGACCCAGTACTTC.

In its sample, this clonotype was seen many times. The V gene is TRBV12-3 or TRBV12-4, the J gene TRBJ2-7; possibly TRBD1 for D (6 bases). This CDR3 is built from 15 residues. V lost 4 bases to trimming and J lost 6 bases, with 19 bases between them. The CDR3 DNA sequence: TGTGCCAGCAGTTCATACAGGGATCCTGGGGGCGAGCAGTACTTC. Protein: CASSSYRDPGGEQYF.